The rows below give T cell receptor beta chains drawn from one sample of a study of neurological immune-mediated disorders. MiXCR was run by TCRdb on the 5' RACE reads, yielding one entry per CDR3 protein. The sample has tens of thousands of distinct CDR3 sequences, under 4.5% seen once; the top ten hold more than 1.5%. Input material: CD4+ T cells from blood. Receptors were obtained from a woman in her forties with multiple sclerosis. CDR3s include the opening cysteine and the closing phenylalanine or tryptophan. D genes are given only for firm matches. The size field is filled for only some rows; it gives once, few, many or a size class.

size,J,V,length,D,DNA,CDR3
many,TRBJ1-2,TRBV14,13,.,TGTGCCAGCAGCCAAGAGTACAGGAATGGCTACACCTTC,CASSQEYRNGYTF
many,TRBJ1-5,TRBV20-1,13,.,TGCAGTGTCCCGGGACCCAGCAATCAGCCCCAGCATTTT,CSVPGPSNQPQHF
many,TRBJ2-7,TRBV20-1,14,.,TGCAGTGCTAGAGATACACCGAGCTCCTACGAGCAGTACTTC,CSARDTPSSYEQYF
many,TRBJ2-1,TRBV5-1,16,TRBD2,TGCGCCAGCAGGAGGTTTTCTAGCGGGGGAGTCAATGAGCAGTTCTTC,CASRRFSSGGVNEQFF
many,TRBJ2-1,TRBV14,16,TRBD2,TGTGCCAGCAGCCAAGATCGCCAGCGGGGGGACAATGAGCAGTTCTTC,CASSQDRQRGDNEQFF
many,TRBJ1-5,TRBV2,14,.,TGTGCCAGCAGAACCTATCCAGGGTCTCAGCCCCAGCATTTT,CASRTYPGSQPQHF
many,TRBJ1-1,TRBV10-1,13,TRBD1,TGCGCCAGCCCGGGACAGGGGTTAGGATTTGATTTCTTT,CASPGQGLGFDFF
many,TRBJ2-6,TRBV5-1,16,.,TGCGCCAGCAGCTTGGACGGCCTCTCTGGGGCCAACGTCCTGACTTTC,CASSLDGLSGANVLTF
.,TRBJ2-2,TRBV28,16,.,TGTGCCAGCAGTTCCCTAACCCAAAGTGTAAATGGCGAGCTGTTTTTT,CASSSLTQSVNGELFF
many,TRBJ1-1,TRBV2,15,.,TGTGCCAGCAGTGCTTTACGGGGGGCTAACACTGAAGCTTTCTTT,CASSALRGANTEAFF
many,TRBJ2-7,TRBV24-1,12,.,TGTGCCACCACTGGGCCAGCCCACGAGCAGTACTTC,CATTGPAHEQYF
many,TRBJ2-5,TRBV20-1,11,.,TGCAGTGCTAGAGATGATGAGACCCAGTACTTC,CSARDDETQYF
many,TRBJ1-6,TRBV7-6,15,.,TGTGCCAGCAGCCCCGGCCGGGGTAGGAATTCACCCCTCCACTTT,CASSPGRGRNSPLHF
many,TRBJ1-4,TRBV5-1,14,TRBD1,TGCGCCAGCAACTCTCGGGGACAGGGGGAAAAACTGTTTTTT,CASNSRGQGEKLFF
many,TRBJ1-2,TRBV29-1,12,.,TGCAGCGTTGCAGAGACTAACTATGGCTACACCTTC,CSVAETNYGYTF
.,TRBJ2-7,TRBV20-1,11,.,TGCAGTGCTAGAGGACCGGAGCGGCAGTACTTC,CSARGPERQYF
many,TRBJ1-6,TRBV6-9,15,TRBD1,TGTGCCAGCATCAGGCAGGGGGGAAGGAATTCACCCCTCCACTTT,CASIRQGGRNSPLHF
many,TRBJ1-1,TRBV5-1,15,.,TGCGCCAGCAGCCTAGATACATATGGAGACACTGAAGCTTTCTTT,CASSLDTYGDTEAFF
many,TRBJ2-2,TRBV12-3/TRBV12-4,14,.,TGTGCCAGCAGTTTCAGGGGCCTTAGCGGGGAGCTGTTTTTT,CASSFRGLSGELFF
many,TRBJ2-1,TRBV5-6,16,TRBD2,TGTGCCAGCAGCCGCACTGGGACTAGCAGGGCTAATGAGCAGTTCTTC,CASSRTGTSRANEQFF
many,TRBJ2-2,TRBV5-1,17,.,TGCGCCAGCAGCTTGGCACCGGGGGGCCCAAACACCGGGGAGCTGTTTTTT,CASSLAPGGPNTGELFF
many,TRBJ2-1,TRBV7-2,13,.,TGTGCCAGCAGCTTAATCATGAACAATGAGCAGTTCTTC,CASSLIMNNEQFF
many,TRBJ1-2,TRBV9,13,.,TGTGCCAGCAGCGATCCGTATGGCTATGGCTACACCTTC,CASSDPYGYGYTF